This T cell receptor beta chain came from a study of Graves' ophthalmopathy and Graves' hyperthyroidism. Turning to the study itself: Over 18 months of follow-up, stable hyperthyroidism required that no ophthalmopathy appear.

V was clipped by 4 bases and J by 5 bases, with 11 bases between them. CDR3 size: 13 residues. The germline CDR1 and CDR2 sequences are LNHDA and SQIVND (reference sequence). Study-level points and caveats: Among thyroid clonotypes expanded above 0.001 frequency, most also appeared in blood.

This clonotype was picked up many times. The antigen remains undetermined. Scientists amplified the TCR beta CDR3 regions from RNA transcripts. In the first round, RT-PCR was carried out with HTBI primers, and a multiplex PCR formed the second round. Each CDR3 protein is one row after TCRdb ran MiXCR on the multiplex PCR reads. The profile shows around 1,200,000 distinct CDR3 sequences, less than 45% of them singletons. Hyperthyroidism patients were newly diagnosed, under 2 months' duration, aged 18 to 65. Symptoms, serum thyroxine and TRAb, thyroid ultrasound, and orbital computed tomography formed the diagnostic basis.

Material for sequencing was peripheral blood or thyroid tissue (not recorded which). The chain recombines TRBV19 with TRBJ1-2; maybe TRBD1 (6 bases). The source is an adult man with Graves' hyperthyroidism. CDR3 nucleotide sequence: TGTGCCAGTAGTACTCGGACAGAATATGGCTACACCTTC. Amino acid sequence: CASSTRTEYGYTF.